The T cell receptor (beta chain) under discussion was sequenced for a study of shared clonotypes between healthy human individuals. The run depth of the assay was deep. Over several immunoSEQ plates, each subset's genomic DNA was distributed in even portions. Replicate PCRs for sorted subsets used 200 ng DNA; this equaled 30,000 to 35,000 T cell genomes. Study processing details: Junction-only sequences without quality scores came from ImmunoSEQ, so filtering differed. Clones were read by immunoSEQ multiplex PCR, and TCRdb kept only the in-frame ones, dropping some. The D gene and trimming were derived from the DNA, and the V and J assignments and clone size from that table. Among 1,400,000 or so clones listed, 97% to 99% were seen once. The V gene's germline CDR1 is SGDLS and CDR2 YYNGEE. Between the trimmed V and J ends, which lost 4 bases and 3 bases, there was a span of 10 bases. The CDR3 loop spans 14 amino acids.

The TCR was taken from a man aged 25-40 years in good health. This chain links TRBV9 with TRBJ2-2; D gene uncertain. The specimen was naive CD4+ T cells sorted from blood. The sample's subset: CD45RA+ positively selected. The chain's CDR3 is CASSLGLDTGELFF. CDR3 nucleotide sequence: TGTGCCAGCAGCCTAGGCTTGGACACCGGGGAGCTGTTTTTT.